Sequencing of this TCR beta chain was carried out in a study of T cell responses to AZD1222 COVID-19 vaccine. Study-wide results and limits: The span of vaccine-associated CD4 TCRs extended across spike, with dominance at 160-218 and 743-854. Among those given AZD1222, only six were seropositive at baseline.

Germline lookup yields CDR1 KGHSH and CDR2 LQKENI. Unmatched junction bases numbered 2, after V lost 1 base and J lost 9 bases. The CDR3 spans 13 residues. Turning to this clone: The antigen remains unidentified.

Measured with immunoSEQ multiplex PCR; TCRdb has only the in-frame clones, and not every one. The sample includes 150,000 or so clones, 80% to 95% seen only once; the top ten take approximately 4.4%. This material consisted of peripheral blood, taken on day 0 of AZD1222 vaccination. This receptor was taken from an adult in good health. This sequence joins TRBV18 and TRBJ2-1; 8 bases are shared with TRBD1. The DNA of the CDR3 is TGTGCCAGCTCACCACAGACAGGGGTTGAGCAGTTCTTC. It yields the protein CASSPQTGVEQFF.